The source of this T cell receptor beta chain is a study of Graves' ophthalmopathy and Graves' hyperthyroidism. The sequenced template was RNA, covering the TCR beta CDR3 region. First-round RT-PCR with HTBI primers preceded a second-round multiplex PCR. TCRdb ran MiXCR on the multiplex PCR reads and lists one entry per CDR3 protein. The data hold approximately 700,000 distinct CDR3 sequences, with about 40% observed a single time. Notes on this clonotype: The antigen is not known.

Findings and caveats of the study: In separating ophthalmopathy from stable hyperthyroidism, a 13-signature model achieved roughly 90% sensitivity and 81.08% specificity. The model flagged ophthalmopathy progression at about 68% sensitivity and 72% to 80% specificity.

The CDR3 contains 16 residues. V was shortened by 7 bases and J by 8 bases, with 23 bases between the two germline ends. CDR1 is LGHNT and CDR2 is FRNRAP in the germline V gene. The gene calls are TRBV12-5 and TRBJ2-2; D might be TRBD1 or TRBD2, each matching 5 bases. This receptor was taken from an adult man with Graves' ophthalmopathy. The sample was peripheral blood. The CDR3 loop is CASARWVFRDLGELFF. CDR3 in DNA: TGTGCTAGTGCCCGGTGGGTGTTCCGGGACCTTGGGGAGCTGTTTTTT.